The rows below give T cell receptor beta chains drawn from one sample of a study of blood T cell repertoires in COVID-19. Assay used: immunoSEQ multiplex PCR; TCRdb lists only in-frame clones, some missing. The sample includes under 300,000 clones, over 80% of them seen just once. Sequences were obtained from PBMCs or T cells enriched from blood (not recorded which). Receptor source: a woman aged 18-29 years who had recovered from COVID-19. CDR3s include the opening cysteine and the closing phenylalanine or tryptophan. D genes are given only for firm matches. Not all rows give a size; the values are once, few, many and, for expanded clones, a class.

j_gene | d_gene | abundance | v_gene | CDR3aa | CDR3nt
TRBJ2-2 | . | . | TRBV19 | CASRPGWGQTAGELFF | TGTGCCAGTCGGCCCGGCTGGGGGCAAACGGCCGGGGAGCTGTTTTTT
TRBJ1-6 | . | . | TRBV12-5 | CASARGSYNSPLHF | TGTGCTAGTGCCCGGGGCTCCTATAATTCACCCCTCCACTTT
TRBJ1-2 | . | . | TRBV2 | CASSPGSDRPNYGYTF | TGTGCCAGCAGCCCCGGTTCGGACAGACCTAACTATGGCTACACCTTC
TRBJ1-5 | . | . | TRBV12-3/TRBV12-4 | CASSYSYNQPQHF | TGTGCCAGCAGCTACAGTTACAATCAGCCCCAGCATTTT
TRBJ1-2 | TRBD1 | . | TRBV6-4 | CASSDDRGHGYTF | TGTGCCAGCAGTGACGACAGGGGCCATGGCTACACCTTC
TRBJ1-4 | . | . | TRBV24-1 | CATSPGNEKLFF | TGTGCCACCAGCCCAGGGAATGAAAAACTGTTTTTT
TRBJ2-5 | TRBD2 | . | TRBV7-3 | CASSLTPSGGQETQYF | TGTGCCAGCAGCTTAACCCCTAGCGGGGGGCAAGAGACCCAGTACTTC
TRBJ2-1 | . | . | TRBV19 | CASSIGSASNEQFF | TGTGCCAGTAGTATCGGTAGCGCCTCCAATGAGCAGTTCTTC
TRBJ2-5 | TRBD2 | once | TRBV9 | CASSPGGGGRQETQYF | TGTGCCAGCAGTCCAGGCGGGGGAGGACGGCAAGAGACCCAGTACTTC
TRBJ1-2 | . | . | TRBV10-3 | CAISELLIAPPGGYTF | TGTGCCATCAGTGAGCTCCTGATTGCGCCACCTGGTGGCTACACCTTC
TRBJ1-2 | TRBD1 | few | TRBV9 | CASSEGTGETYGYTF | TGTGCCAGCAGCGAAGGGACAGGGGAAACCTATGGCTACACCTTC
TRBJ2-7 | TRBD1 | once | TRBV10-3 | CAISELGTGGEQYF | TGTGCCATCAGTGAGCTCGGCACAGGGGGCGAGCAGTACTTC
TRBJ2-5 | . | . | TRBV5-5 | CASSLAQETQYF | TGTGCCAGCAGCTTGGCGCAAGAGACCCAGTACTTC
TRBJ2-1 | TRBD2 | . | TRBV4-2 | CASSHGGGAGSYNEQFF | TGTGCCAGCAGCCATGGCGGGGGGGCCGGGTCCTACAATGAGCAGTTCTTC
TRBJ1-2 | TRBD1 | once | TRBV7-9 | CASSYQGGNYGYTF | TGTGCCAGCAGCTATCAGGGGGGCAACTATGGCTACACCTTC
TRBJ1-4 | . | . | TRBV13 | CASSLGQRNEKLFF | TGTGCCAGCAGCTTAGGGCAGCGTAATGAAAAACTGTTTTTT
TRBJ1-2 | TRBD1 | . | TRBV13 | CASSIGTGTDGYTF | TGTGCCAGCAGCATTGGGACAGGGACCGACGGCTACACCTTC
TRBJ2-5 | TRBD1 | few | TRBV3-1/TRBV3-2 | CASRQDRGSGTQYF | TGTGCCAGCAGACAGGACAGGGGGTCGGGGACCCAGTACTTC
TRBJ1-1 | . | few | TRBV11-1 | CASSSLQGVSEAFF | TGTGCCAGCAGCTCACTACAGGGTGTCTCTGAAGCTTTCTTT
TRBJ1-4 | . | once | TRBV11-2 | CASSPARLHGEKLFF | TGTGCCAGCAGCCCAGCCAGGTTACACGGTGAAAAACTGTTTTTT
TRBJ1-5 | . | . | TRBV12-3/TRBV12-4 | CASSTGRQPQHF | TGTGCCAGCAGTACGGGTAGACAGCCCCAGCATTTT
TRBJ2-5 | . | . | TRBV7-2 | CASSSGQGGQETQYF | TGTGCCAGCAGCTCCGGCCAGGGGGGCCAAGAGACCCAGTACTTC
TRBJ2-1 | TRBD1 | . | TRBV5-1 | CASSRTGDEDNEQFF | TGCGCCAGCAGCCGGACAGGGGACGAGGACAATGAGCAGTTCTTC
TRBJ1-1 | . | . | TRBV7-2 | CASSFDIWNTEAFF | TGTGCCAGCAGTTTTGACATTTGGAACACTGAAGCTTTCTTT
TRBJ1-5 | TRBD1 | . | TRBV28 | CASSLQGVGYQPQHF | TGTGCCAGCAGTTTACAGGGGGTGGGGTATCAGCCCCAGCATTTT
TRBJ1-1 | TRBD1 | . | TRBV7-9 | CASDTLDRVGEAFF | TGTGCCAGCGACACCTTGGACAGGGTGGGAGAAGCTTTCTTT
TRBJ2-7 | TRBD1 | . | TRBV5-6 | CASSWTGSDEQYF | TGTGCCAGCAGCTGGACAGGGAGCGACGAGCAGTACTTC
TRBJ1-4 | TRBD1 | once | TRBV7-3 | CASSEQGGNEKLFF | TGTGCCAGCAGCGAACAGGGGGGAAACGAAAAACTGTTTTTT
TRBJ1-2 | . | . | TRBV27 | CASSYAGAGGYTF | TGTGCCAGCAGTTACGCAGGGGCCGGGGGCTACACCTTC
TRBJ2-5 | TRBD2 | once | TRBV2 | CASSRRLAEAETQYF | TGTGCCAGCAGCCGCCGCCTAGCGGAGGCTGAAACCCAGTACTTC
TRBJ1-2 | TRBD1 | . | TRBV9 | CASSAHRGPTTNYGYTF | TGTGCCAGCAGCGCCCACAGGGGCCCTACGACTAACTATGGCTACACCTTC
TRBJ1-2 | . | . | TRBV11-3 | CASSFSLRNGYTF | TGTGCCAGCAGCTTCTCTTTGAGGAACGGCTACACCTTC
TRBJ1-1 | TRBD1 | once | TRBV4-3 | CASSRTGGITEAFF | TGCGCCAGCAGCCGGACAGGGGGTATTACTGAAGCTTTCTTT
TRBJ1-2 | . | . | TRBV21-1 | CASSNDRGNYGYTF | TGTGCCAGCAGCAATGACAGGGGGAACTATGGCTACACCTTC
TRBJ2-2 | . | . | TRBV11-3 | CASSHMGEKTGELFF | TGTGCCAGCAGCCACATGGGAGAGAAAACCGGGGAGCTGTTTTTT
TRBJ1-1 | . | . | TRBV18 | CASRGGNTEAFF | TGTGCCAGCCGGGGGGGGAACACTGAAGCTTTCTTT
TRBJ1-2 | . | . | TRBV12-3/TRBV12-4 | CASSSRHYGYTF | TGTGCCAGCAGTTCGCGACATTATGGCTACACCTTC
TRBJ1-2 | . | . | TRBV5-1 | CASGGEGIYGYTF | TGCGCCAGCGGCGGTGAAGGAATTTATGGCTACACCTTC
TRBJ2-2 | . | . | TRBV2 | CASSPRGVGTGELFF | TGTGCCAGCAGTCCCCGAGGAGTGGGCACCGGGGAGCTGTTTTTT
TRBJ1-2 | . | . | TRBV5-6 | CASSLGVGGGYTF | TGTGCCAGCAGCTTGGGCGTCGGGGGTGGCTACACCTTC
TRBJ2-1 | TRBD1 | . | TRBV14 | CASSQRRGQGYKFF | TGTGCCAGCAGCCAACGTCGGGGACAGGGTTATAAGTTCTTC
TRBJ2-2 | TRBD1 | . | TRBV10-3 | CAISEWVTWTGRTGELFF | TGTGCCATCAGCGAATGGGTTACATGGACAGGGAGGACCGGGGAGCTGTTTTTT
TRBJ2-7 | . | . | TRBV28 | CASSSHPRDSTYEQYF | TGTGCCAGCAGTTCCCACCCCCGGGATTCAACCTACGAGCAGTACTTC
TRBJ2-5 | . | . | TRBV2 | CASRDNGKTQYF | TGTGCCAGCAGGGACAATGGAAAGACCCAGTACTTC
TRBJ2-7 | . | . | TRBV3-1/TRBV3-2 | CASANRGIQAYEQYF | TGTGCCAGCGCCAACCGCGGGATCCAGGCCTACGAGCAGTACTTC
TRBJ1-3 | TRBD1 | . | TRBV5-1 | CASRLDRGGNTIYF | TGCGCCAGCAGACTAGACAGGGGCGGAAACACCATATATTTT
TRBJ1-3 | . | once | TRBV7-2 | CASRGGFSGNTIYF | TGTGCCAGCAGGGGGGGGTTCTCTGGAAACACCATATATTTT
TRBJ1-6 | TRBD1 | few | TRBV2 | CASSPEQGDRSPLHF | TGTGCCAGCAGTCCTGAACAGGGGGATAGGTCACCCCTCCACTTT
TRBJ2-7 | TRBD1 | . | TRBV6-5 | CASRRDRETYEQYF | TGTGCCAGCAGACGGGACAGGGAAACTTACGAGCAGTACTTC
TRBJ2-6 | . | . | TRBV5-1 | CASSLPRSSGANVLTF | TGCGCCAGCAGCTTGCCCCGGTCCTCTGGGGCCAACGTCCTGACTTTC
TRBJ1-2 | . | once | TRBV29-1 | CSVSGGDYGYTF | TGCAGCGTTTCGGGGGGGGACTATGGCTACACCTTC
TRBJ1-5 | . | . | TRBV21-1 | CASCNRVSNQPQHF | TGTGCCAGTTGTAACAGGGTTAGCAATCAGCCCCAGCATTTT
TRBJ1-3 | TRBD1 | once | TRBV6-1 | CASSETGQGASSGNTIYF | TGTGCCAGCAGTGAAACGGGACAGGGGGCCAGCTCTGGAAACACCATATATTTT